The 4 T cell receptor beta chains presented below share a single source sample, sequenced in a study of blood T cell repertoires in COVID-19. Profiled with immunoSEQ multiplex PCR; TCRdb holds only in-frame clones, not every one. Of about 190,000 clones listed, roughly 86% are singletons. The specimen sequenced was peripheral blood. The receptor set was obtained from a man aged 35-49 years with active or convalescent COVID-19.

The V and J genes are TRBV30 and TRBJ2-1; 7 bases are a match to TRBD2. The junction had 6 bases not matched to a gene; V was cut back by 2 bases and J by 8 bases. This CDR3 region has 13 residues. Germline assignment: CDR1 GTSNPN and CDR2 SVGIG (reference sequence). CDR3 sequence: CAWSRLAGDEQFF. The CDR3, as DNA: TGTGCCTGGAGTAGACTAGCAGGCGATGAGCAGTTCTTC.

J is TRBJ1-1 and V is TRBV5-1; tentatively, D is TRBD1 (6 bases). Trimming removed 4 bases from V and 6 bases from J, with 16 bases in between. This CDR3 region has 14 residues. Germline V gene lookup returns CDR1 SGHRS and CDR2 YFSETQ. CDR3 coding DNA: TGCGCCAGCAGCCAGGGACTACAGGGCGCTGAAGCTTTCTTT. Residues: CASSQGLQGAEAFF.

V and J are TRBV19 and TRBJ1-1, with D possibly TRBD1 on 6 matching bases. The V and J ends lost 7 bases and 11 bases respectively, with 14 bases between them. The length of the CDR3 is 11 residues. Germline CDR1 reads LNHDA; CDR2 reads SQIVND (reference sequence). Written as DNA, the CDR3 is TGTGCCAGTATCACCCCAGGGGTGGCTTTCTTT. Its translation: CASITPGVAFF.

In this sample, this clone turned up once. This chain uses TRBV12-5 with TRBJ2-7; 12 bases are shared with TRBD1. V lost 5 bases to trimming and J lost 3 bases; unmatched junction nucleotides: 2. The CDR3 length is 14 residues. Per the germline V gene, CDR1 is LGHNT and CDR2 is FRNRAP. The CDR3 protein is CASGGTGGNYEQYF. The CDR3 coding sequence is TGTGCTAGTGGTGGGACAGGGGGCAACTACGAGCAGTACTTC.